This record covers a single T cell receptor (beta chain). These data come from a study of cytomegalovirus exposure and HLA in healthy donors. The overall study: A data release that came early held roughly 90 million unique TCRs from HLA-typed donors.

The V gene's germline CDR1 is MDHEN and CDR2 SYDVKM. The CDR3 covers 16 residues. The ends lost 11 bases at V and 6 bases at J; junction bases unmatched: 17. PCR amplification relied on 60 Vbeta primers (plus 13 Jbeta primers). The method was immunoSEQ multiplex PCR; TCRdb's version includes in-frame clones alone and lacks a portion of them. Of approximately 180,000 clones listed, roughly four fifths are singletons. Input material: PBMCs. This receptor was obtained from a young man in good health and CMV-seronegative. V and J are TRBV28 and TRBJ1-4; 8 positions match TRBD1. Here the CDR3 DNA reads TGTGCCGCCCGGACAGGGCATTTGGGTCTTTATGAAAAACTGTTTTTT. It is translated as CAARTGHLGLYEKLFF. The complete variable domain, with remaining parts taken from reference TRBV28 and TRBJ1-4, reads DVKVTQSSRYLVKRTGEKVFLECVQDMDHENMFWYRQDPGLGLRLIYFSYDVKMKEKGDIPEGYSVSREKKERFSLILESASTNQTSMYLCAARTGHLGLYEKLFFGSGTQLSVL.